This T cell receptor beta chain was profiled in a study of cytotoxic CD8 clonotypes in ibrutinib-treated CLL. Whole-study context: Researchers reported 11 relapsed/refractory and fewer than 16 treatment-naive patients, roughly 17 of them IGHV unmutated. By median roughly 62 months, about 12 had progressed and some 14 stayed remitted; responses had been 2 complete and 24 partial. General observations from the study: Clonality climbed at ibrutinib response, then dropped toward baseline at progression.

V shed 1 base, J shed 5 bases, and the junction held 7 bases outside the gene matches. Germline V lookup: CDR1 GTSNPN, CDR2 SVGIG (reference sequence). The CDR3 has 15 amino acids. TCRdb keeps only in-frame clones here, not all; method: immunoSEQ multiplex PCR. In the table there are roughly 180,000 clones, 70% to 85% of which are singletons. This clone has just a few counts. Antigen unknown. This receptor was obtained from a human donor with chronic lymphocytic leukemia. The chain carries TRBV30 and TRBJ1-5; 8 bases agree with TRBD1. Material: PBMCs, obtained after 24 months of ibrutinib treatment. The CDR3 coding sequence is TGTGCCTGGAGTGCCCCGGACAGGGTTTATCAGCCCCAGCATTTT. Translation: CAWSAPDRVYQPQHF. The whole variable domain, remainder taken from reference TRBV30 and TRBJ1-5, is SQTIHQWPATLVQPVGSPLSLECTVEGTSNPNLYWYRQAAGRGLQLLFYSVGIGQISSEVPQNLSASRPQDRQFILSSKKLLLSDSGFYLCAWSAPDRVYQPQHFGDGTRLSIL.